This T cell receptor beta chain derives from a study of T cells after yellow fever vaccination. Study-wide findings and caveats: The booster saw the reappearance of most primary-vaccination clones (approximately 97% CD4, about 88% CD8).

A single record per CDR3 protein comes from TCRdb applying MiXCR to the 5' RACE reads. The sample lists hundreds of thousands of distinct CDR3 sequences, roughly 14% occurring once. Comments on this clonotype: Its antigen is currently unknown.

The CDR3 totals 15 residues. The V gene lost 2 bases and the J gene lost 0 bases, with 9 bases spanning the gap. CDR1 and CDR2 (germline): SGHDT, YYEEEE. This clonotype was sampled from a man aged 25-45 years who received the YFV17D yellow fever vaccine. The sequenced sample was PBMCs, obtained on the day of the yellow fever booster vaccination. This rearrangement joins TRBV5-6 to TRBJ2-4; unclear D gene. CDR3 loop: CASSFAWVAKNIQYF. As DNA, the CDR3 is TGTGCCAGCAGCTTTGCCTGGGTAGCCAAAAACATTCAGTACTTC.